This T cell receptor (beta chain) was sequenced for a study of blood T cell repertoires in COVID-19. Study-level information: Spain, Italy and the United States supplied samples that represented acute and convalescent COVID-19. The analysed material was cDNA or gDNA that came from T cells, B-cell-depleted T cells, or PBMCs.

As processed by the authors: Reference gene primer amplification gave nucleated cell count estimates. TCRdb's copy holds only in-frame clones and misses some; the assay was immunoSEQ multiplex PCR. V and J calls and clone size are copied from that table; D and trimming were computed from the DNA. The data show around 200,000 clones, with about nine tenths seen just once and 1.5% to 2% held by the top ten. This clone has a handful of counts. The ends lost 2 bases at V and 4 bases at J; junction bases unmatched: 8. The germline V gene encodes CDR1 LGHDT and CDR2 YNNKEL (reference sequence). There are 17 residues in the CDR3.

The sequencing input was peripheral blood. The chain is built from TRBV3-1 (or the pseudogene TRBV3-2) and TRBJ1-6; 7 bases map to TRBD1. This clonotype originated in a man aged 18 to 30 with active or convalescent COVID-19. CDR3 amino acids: CASSQRRGTDYNSPLHF. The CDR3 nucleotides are TGTGCCAGCAGCCAAAGGAGGGGGACAGATTATAATTCACCCCTCCACTTT.